This is a list of T cell receptor beta chains from one sample in a study of control samples from healthy donors and cancer patients. Clones were sequenced by immunoSEQ multiplex PCR, and TCRdb holds only the in-frame ones, with some missing. The data contain about 95,000 clones, approximately 90% of them singletons. Input material: blood. Receptors were obtained from a woman between 65 and 79 years old in good health. Each CDR3 is given with its conserved first and last residue. Each record gives: J gene, D gene, V gene, clone size, CDR3 DNA, CDR3 protein. A D gene is named only where the DNA matches it firmly. Only part of the rows carry a size: once, few, many, or a class if the clone is expanded.

>TRBJ1-1|-|TRBV25-1|-
TGTGCCAGCAGTGAATATCTATCAACGAACACTGAAGCTTTCTTT
CASSEYLSTNTEAFF
>TRBJ2-3|-|TRBV6-4|few
TGTGCCAGCAGCATCCAGTCTAGCACAGATACGCAGTATTTT
CASSIQSSTDTQYF
>TRBJ2-3|-|TRBV6-1|few
TGTGCCAGCAGTGATTACAGGGGCACAGATACGCAGTATTTT
CASSDYRGTDTQYF
>TRBJ2-4|-|TRBV15|-
TGTGCTGGGGGGATAGGGATAGCCAAAAACATTCAGTACTTC
CAGGIGIAKNIQYF
>TRBJ2-1|TRBD2|TRBV19|-
TGTGCCAGTAGTATAGTCTGGACTAGGCTCAATGAGCAGTTCTTC
CASSIVWTRLNEQFF
>TRBJ1-2|TRBD1|TRBV5-1|-
TGCGCCAGCAGCACAGGGGATGGCTACACCTTC
CASSTGDGYTF
>TRBJ1-4|-|TRBV6-1|-
TGTGCCAGCAGTGAACAGGGTAAACTGTTTTTT
CASSEQGKLFF
>TRBJ1-3|TRBD1|TRBV5-4|-
TGTGCCAGCAGCCACGGACAGGGGGCTGGTGGAAACACCATATATTTT
CASSHGQGAGGNTIYF
>TRBJ1-1|TRBD1|TRBV30|-
TGTGCCTGGAGGGGGACAGTGGAGAACACTGAAGCTTTCTTT
CAWRGTVENTEAFF
>TRBJ1-2|-|TRBV19|-
TGTGCCAGTAGTATGAATAACTATGGCTACACCTTC
CASSMNNYGYTF
>TRBJ2-1|TRBD2|TRBV7-9|once
TGTGCCAGCAGCTTAGTAGCGGGGGACAATGAGCAGTTCTTC
CASSLVAGDNEQFF
>TRBJ2-7|-|TRBV19|once
TGTGCCAGTAGCTACAGGTACGAGCAGTACTTC
CASSYRYEQYF
>TRBJ2-5|TRBD2|TRBV29-1|-
TGCAGCGTTGGAAGACTAGCGGGAGGAGAGACCCAGTACTTC
CSVGRLAGGETQYF
>TRBJ1-3|-|TRBV6-2/TRBV6-3|-
TGTGCCAGCAGTAAAACAGGTGCCGGAAACACCATATATTTT
CASSKTGAGNTIYF
>TRBJ2-5|-|TRBV30|-
TGTGCCTGGAGTGGGGGAACCCAGTACTTC
CAWSGGTQYF
>TRBJ1-5|-|TRBV3-1/TRBV3-2|-
TGTGCCAGCAGCCAAGCCACGTGGCCAGACAATCAGCCCCAGCATTTT
CASSQATWPDNQPQHF
>TRBJ1-2|-|TRBV5-6|-
TGTGCCAGCAGCTTACAGGGTGATGTTGGCTACACCTTC
CASSLQGDVGYTF
>TRBJ2-1|TRBD2|TRBV30|-
TGTGCCTGGAGTGTACGGGGTAGCGGGAGGGCCGGAACCTACAATGAGCAGTTCTTC
CAWSVRGSGRAGTYNEQFF
>TRBJ2-1|-|TRBV15|once
TGTGCCACCAGCAGAGAAGGTGGAGGGTCCTACAATGAGCAGTTCTTC
CATSREGGGSYNEQFF